This TCR beta chain was found in a study of metastatic and nonmetastatic thyroid tumors. Overall study: Peripheral blood and tumor or nodule samples from malignant and benign thyroid patients were compared.

With respect to this clone: Its antigen is still unknown.

With MiXCR, TCRdb called clones anew from the PCR reads. This repertoire shows around 25,000 clones, roughly a quarter found once; its top ten account for around 19%. The CDR3 consists of 15 residues. The germline V gene has CDR1 MDHEN and CDR2 SYDVKM. V lost 9 bases to trimming and J lost 0 bases, with 17 bases between them. Study-level findings and limits: In blood and tumor, TCR beta diversity was reportedly significantly higher in malignant thyroid tumors than in benign nodules.

Treatment of any kind had been given to no patient before thyroid surgery. This chain joins TRBV28 and TRBJ1-2; D gene unclear. The TCR was taken from a male donor with papillary thyroid cancer or a benign thyroid nodule (not recorded which). Some clones in this sample may be carry-over from other donors' samples. Sequencing used blood. CDR3 nucleotide sequence: TGTGCCAGTCAACGGACCGGGGTAGCTAACTATGGCTACACCTTC. This translates into CASQRTGVANYGYTF.